The 30 T cell receptor delta chains presented below share a single source sample, sequenced in a study of γδ T cells in repeated Plasmodium falciparum infection. Flow sorting of PBMC yielded separate Vgamma9/Vdelta2+ and Vdelta2-negative gammadelta T cell populations for bulk repertoire analysis. TCRdb re-processed the multiplex PCR reads using CATT. The sample has roughly 90,000 delta-chain clones, more than 1.4% seen once. Sequencing was carried out using gamma-delta T cells from blood. These receptors came from a pool of human donors (malaria-infected and uninfected, not separated).

The rearrangement uses TRDV1 and TRDJ2; TRDD3 agrees at 12 bases. Germline matching of the DNA provided the J gene here, since TCRdb leaves it blank. The junction had 20 bases not matched to a gene; V was cut back by 0 bases and J by 0 bases. The CDR3 has 24 residues. Germline CDR1 and CDR2: TSWWSYY and QGS. CDR3 amino acids: CALGELVFLIHWGILRPLTAQLFF. In DNA, the CDR3 is TGTGCTCTTGGGGAACTAGTTTTCCTTATCCACTGGGGGATACTAAGACCTTTGACAGCACAACTCTTCTTT.

This clone has ten or more counts. One base separates it from a far larger clone, so it is likely a read error. Other DNA sequences in the same sample also yield this CDR3. The chain uses TRDV1 and TRDJ2, with 11 positions matching TRDD3. The CDR3 has 22 residues. The germline gives CDR1 TSWWSYY, CDR2 QGS. This chain's CDR3 is CALGSNRPSPYWGIILTAQLFF. In DNA form, the CDR3 reads TGTGCCCTTGGGAGCAACCGGCCTTCCCCTTACTGGGGGATAATTTTGACAGCACAACTCTTCTTT.

This clone has only a few counts. TCRdb records a much larger clone's protein for this DNA, with a difference at residue 16 that likely arises from a read error; the protein given is the translation of the DNA. Here the CDR3 reads CALGELEEVPMPYWYSDKLIF. CDR3 nucleotides: TGTGCTCTTGGGGAACTAGAGGAAGTGCCCATGCCCTACTGGTACTCCGATAAACTCATCTTT. The chain carries TRDV1 and TRDJ1; D tentatively reads TRDD2 or TRDD3 (5 bases each). V was cut by 0 bases and J by 3 bases, with 29 bases left in between. Germline lookup yields CDR1 TSWWSYY and CDR2 QGS. CDR3 length: 21 amino acids.

There are many counts of this clone. For this DNA, TCRdb reports the protein of a much larger clone, which diverges at residue 15, most likely from a read error; the protein presented here is translated directly from the DNA. This chain joins TRDV2 and TRDJ1; 11 bases line up with TRDD3. This CDR3 comprises 17 residues. The germline gives CDR1 GEAIGNYY, CDR2 EKD. The CDR3 loop reads CACDSLLGDKNTDKPIF. CDR3 nucleotide sequence: TGTGCCTGTGACTCCTTACTGGGGGATAAGAACACCGATAAACCCATCTTT.

Points on this clone: A far larger clone is off by one base, so a read error is likely. Other DNA sequences from this sample encode an identical CDR3 as well. The gene calls are TRDV3 and TRDJ1; 8 bases map to TRDD2. Unmatched junction bases numbered 19, after V lost 2 bases and J lost 2 bases. The CDR3 runs 18 residues. CDR1 is TVYSNPD, CDR2 GDNSRS, per germline (reference sequence). Here the CDR3 reads CAFWPRFLRWWGTDKLIF. The CDR3 bases are TGTGCCTTTTGGCCACGCTTCCTACGATGGTGGGGAACCGATAAACTCATCTTT.

This clone was seen repeatedly, ten times or more. The DNA of the CDR3 is TGTGCCTGTGACCTCCTTGGGGGATACGCGTCTTCCGATAAACTCATCTTT. Translating it yields CACDLLGGYASSDKLIF. The rearrangement links TRDV2 to TRDJ1; 11 bases fit TRDD3. The junction had 11 bases not matched to a gene; V was cut back by 3 bases and J by 3 bases. The germline V gene has CDR1 GEAIGNYY and CDR2 EKD. This CDR3 comprises 17 residues.

The sample holds many counts of this clone. This chain uses TRDV1 with TRDJ1, with D possibly TRDD2 on 6 matching bases. Trimming stripped 5 bases from V and 4 bases from J, with 20 bases between. This CDR3 has 16 residues. The V gene's germline CDR1 is TSWWSYY and CDR2 QGS. CDR3 sequence reads: CALGTVLQGGLDKLIF. The CDR3 DNA sequence: TGTGCTCTTGGGACGGTCCTACAAGGGGGCCTCGATAAACTCATCTTT.

This clone occurred many times. A read error likely explains why the TCRdb protein, taken from a much larger clone, differs from this DNA's translation at residue 16; the protein shown is translated from the DNA. The chain joins TRDV2 to TRDJ1; TRDD3 matches 9 bases. The V gene's germline CDR1 is GEAIGNYY and CDR2 EKD. There are 18 residues in the CDR3. DNA of the CDR3: TGTGCCTGTGACACTTACGACTGGGGGACTTACCACACCGATAAACCCATCTTT. Protein product: CACDTYDWGTYHTDKPIF.

Only a few counts were recorded for this clone. The mismatch at residue 8 between this DNA's translation and the TCRdb protein of a much larger clone likely reflects a read error; the protein shown is translated from the DNA. The V gene is TRDV1, the J gene TRDJ2; 10 positions match TRDD3. This CDR3 has 21 residues. V was pared by 4 bases and J by 0 bases, with 17 bases of the junction left unmatched. The germline CDR1 and CDR2 sequences are TSWWSYY and QGS. CDR3: CALGVSSHWGIQTSLTAQLFF. CDR3 nucleotides: TGTGCTCTTGGGGTTTCCTCGCACTGGGGGATCCAAACTTCTTTGACAGCACAACTCTTCTTT.

This clone was seen only a few times. It is likely a read error: a sequence one base away is far more abundant. Other DNA sequences in this specimen translate into the identical CDR3. V and J are TRDV1 and TRDJ1, with D perhaps matching TRDD1 or TRDD3 (5 bases each). No J gene is reported in TCRdb; it was inferred here by comparing the DNA with germline. The CDR3 covers 20 residues. Germline CDR1 reads TSWWSYY; CDR2 reads QGS. CDR3 region: CALGEILCLTDFFHPYKLIF. The CDR3 DNA is TGTGCTCTCGGGGAAATCTTGTGCCTCACCGACTTTTTCCACCCCTATAAACTCATCTTT.

This clone was seen more than once but under ten times. The translation of this DNA and the TCRdb protein of a much larger clone differ at residue 6, probably owing to a read error; the protein shown here is translated from the DNA. V is TRDV2 and J is TRDJ1; no definite D call. Trimming removed 0 bases from V and 0 bases from J, with 10 bases in between. There are 15 residues in the CDR3. The germline CDR1 and CDR2 sequences are GEAIGNYY and EKD. In DNA form, the CDR3 reads TGTGCCTGTGACACCGTAGGGTTCTACACCGATAAACTCATCTTT. Protein: CACDTVGFYTDKLIF.

In the case of this clone: A far larger clone lies a single base away; this is likely a read error. The same CDR3 is also encoded by other DNA sequences in this sample. J gene calling gave no result, while the V gene is TRDV2. Germline CDR1 is GEAIGNYY and CDR2 is EKD. The CDR3 is made up of 19 amino acids. CDR3 sequence (DNA): TGTGCCTGTGACACCGCGGGGGGCCCAAGCTCCTGGGACACCCGACAGATGTTCTTC. Residues: CACDTAGGPSSWDTRQMFF.

This clone was recorded a few times. A far larger clone lies a single base away; this is likely a read error. The same CDR3 can be traced to other DNA sequences in this sample. The chain couples TRDV1 to TRDJ1; 10 bases match TRDD3. TCRdb records no J gene; here it was assigned by comparing the DNA to germline. The V and J ends lost 1 base and 0 bases, in that order; junction bases with no gene match: 29. Germline V gene lookup returns CDR1 TSWWSYY and CDR2 QGS. This CDR3 is 25 amino acids long. The CDR3 sequence is CALGERGLLRDTGGYGHTNTDKLIF. DNA for the CDR3: TGTGCTCTTGGGGAACGAGGGCTCCTACGCGATACCGGGGGATACGGGCATACAAACACCGATAAACTCATCTTT.

This clone was picked up a small number of times. A single base is all that separates this from a far larger clone, so a read error is likely. In the same sample, other DNA sequences code for this CDR3. The rearrangement links TRDV1 to TRDJ1; 9 bases fit TRDD3. After removal of 1 base from V and 0 bases from J, the junction contained 27 bases not matched to a gene. The CDR3 extends over 24 amino acids. The germline V gene encodes CDR1 TSWWSYY and CDR2 QGS. Here the CDR3 reads CALGEPTAPNFLLYWGNYTDKLIF. DNA for the CDR3: TGTGCTCTTGGGGAACCGACAGCCCCAAACTTCCTCTTATACTGGGGGAATTACACCGATAAACTCATCTTT.

This clone was seen repeatedly, ten times or more. This likely reflects a read error, since a far larger clone is one base away. Within the sample, other DNA sequences also encode this same CDR3. The gene calls are TRDV2 and TRDJ1; 11 nucleotides match TRDD3. Assignment of the J gene here rests on matching the DNA to germline, because TCRdb gives none. The CDR3 extends over 26 amino acids. Germline values: CDR1 GEAIGNYY, CDR2 EKD. CDR3 region: CACDTVRPPTGLGGYAVGQYTDKLIF. CDR3 bases: TGTGCCTGCGACACCGTAAGGCCTCCTACTGGGCTTGGGGGATACGCGGTGGGTCAGTACACCGATAAACTCATCTTT.

This clone was detected ten times or more. It is likely a read error: a sequence one base away is far more abundant. The identical CDR3 is also encoded by other nucleotide sequences in the sample. The V call is TRDV2, the J call TRDJ1; 10 bases agree with TRDD3. CDR3 length: 17 amino acids. Germline CDR1 GEAIGNYY, CDR2 EKD. CDR3 protein: CACDTVGTGGYTDKLIF. DNA of the CDR3: TGTGCCTGCGACACCGTCGGTACTGGGGGATACACCGATAAACTCATCTTT.

In regard to this clone: This DNA's translation differs at residues 4 and 20 from TCRdb's protein, which comes from a much larger clone; a read error is likely, and the protein shown is translated from the DNA. This CDR3 reads CACYAYWGMTSGAGGTDKLTF. CDR3 in DNA: TGTGCCTGTTACGCGTACTGGGGGATGACTTCGGGTGCGGGTGGCACCGATAAACTCACCTTT. The chain employs TRDV2 and TRDJ1; TRDD3 agrees at 10 bases. Germline CDR1 reads GEAIGNYY; CDR2 reads EKD. CDR3 length: 21 amino acids.

This clone was seen at least ten times. This chain connects TRDV1 to TRDJ1; 8 bases fit TRDD3. Germline trimming cut 1 base from V and 0 bases from J; bases unmatched to any gene: 19. CDR3 length: 21 residues. Per germline, CDR1 TSWWSYY and CDR2 QGS. The CDR3, as DNA: TGTGCTCTTGGGGAACGGCCACCGCCCCCTTGTCTACTGGGGGACACCGATAAACTCATCTTT. It specifies CALGERPPPPCLLGDTDKLIF.

This clone was picked up a small number of times. The TCRdb protein comes from a much larger clone and disagrees with this DNA's translation at residue 10, likely due to a read error; the protein given here is derived from the DNA. This rearrangement joins TRDV3 to TRDJ1, with a weak D call TRDD3 (6 bases). Here the J gene was assigned by germline matching of the DNA, as TCRdb has none. CDR3 length: 21 residues. Per the germline V gene, CDR1 is TVYSNPD and CDR2 is GDNSRS (reference sequence). The V end was cut by 1 base, the J end by 0 bases, with 33 bases between. For the CDR3, the DNA is TGTGCCTTTACCCCTTGCGGATCGTCAGTGGGCGATACGTGCTACACCGATAAACTCATCTTT. This translates into CAFTPCGSSVGDTCYTDKLIF.

Only a few counts were recorded for this clone. TCRdb's protein for this DNA is that of a much larger clone and differs from the translation at residue 14, likely a read error; the protein shown is the DNA translation. J is TRDJ1 and V is TRDV2; 11 bases line up with TRDD3. TCRdb carries no J gene annotation; the J gene was assigned here by matching the DNA with germline. Germline trimming cut 2 bases from V and 0 bases from J; bases unmatched to any gene: 22. From germline, CDR1 is GEAIGNYY and CDR2 EKD. This CDR3 spans 22 amino acids. CDR3 region: CACDSLPGDWGIKETNTDKLIF. CDR3 bases: TGTGCCTGTGACAGCCTTCCTGGCGACTGGGGGATAAAGGAAACAAACACCGATAAACTCATCTTT.

This clone was seen a handful of times. This likely traces to a read error, being one base from a far larger clone. Other DNA sequences in the sample encode the same CDR3. The J gene was not called, though the V gene is TRDV2; the D call of TRDD3 is as the table states it, not checked on the DNA. The CDR3 spans 15 residues. Germline loops: CDR1 GEAIGNYY, CDR2 EKD. CDR3 bases: TGTGCCTGTGACTCTCGTGGGGGGTACACCGATAAACTCATCTTC. It codes for CACDSRGGYTDKLIF.

This clone was observed a few times. The protein given by TCRdb reflects a much larger clone and differs at residue 4 from this DNA's translation, likely from a read error; the protein shown is the DNA's translation. V usage is TRDV3 and J usage is TRDJ1, with D uncertain. The CDR3 runs 14 residues. Per the germline V gene, CDR1 is TVYSNPD and CDR2 is GDNSRS (reference sequence). Trimming shortened V by 1 base and J by 0 bases, and 12 bases separated the two germline ends. As DNA, the CDR3 is TGTGCCTTTACTGCCAGGTTGTACACCGATAAACTCATCTTT. Translating it yields CAFTARLYTDKLIF.

This clone was detected only a few times. It is likely a read error: a sequence one base away is far more abundant. The same CDR3 also results from other DNA sequences found in this sample. The chain combines TRDV1 with TRDJ1, with D perhaps matching TRDD3 (6 bases). In the absence of a J gene in TCRdb, the DNA was matched to germline to assign it here. The germline CDR1 and CDR2 sequences are TSWWSYY and QGS. This CDR3 has 23 amino acids. Trimming left V 3 bases short and J 0 bases short, with 35 bases between. In DNA, the CDR3 is TGTGCTCTTGGGGAGTTACCCCTACGACCGTTACTAGGGGATCGACCGTACACCGATAAACTCATCTTT. This encodes CALGELPLRPLLGDRPYTDKLIF.

As for this clone: This could be a read error, since a much larger clone is one nucleotide away. The V call is TRDV2, the J call TRDJ3; the D is unclear. TCRdb offers no J gene call, so here the DNA was matched to germline to obtain one. The V gene lost 0 bases and the J gene lost 5 bases, with 13 bases spanning the gap. This CDR3 is built from 17 residues. Germline loops: CDR1 GEAIGNYY, CDR2 EKD. CDR3 coding DNA: TGTGCCTGTGACACCATCACTGCATCCCGGGACACCCGACAGATGTTTTTC. Its protein product is CACDTITASRDTRQMFF.

In this sample, this clone turned up many times. The genes are TRDV3 and TRDJ1; 7 nucleotides line up with TRDD3. The J segment lost 1 base and the V segment lost 4 bases, leaving 18 bases of the junction unmatched. From germline, CDR1 is TVYSNPD and CDR2 GDNSRS (reference sequence). The CDR3 is 17 residues long. As DNA, the CDR3 is TGTGCCTCCCAACGGGGTGGGGGACCAAGCGTCACCGATAAACTCATCTTT. Translating it yields CASQRGGGPSVTDKLIF.

This clone was observed a handful of times. This DNA translates differently at residue 12 from the TCRdb protein, which is that of a much larger clone; a read error is likely, and the protein shown is the DNA's own translation. The rearrangement uses TRDV1 and TRDJ1; 8 bases match TRDD3. CDR1 is TSWWSYY, CDR2 QGS, per germline. The CDR3 is made up of 17 amino acids. With V trimmed by 4 bases and J by 5 bases, 15 bases remained unmatched. This CDR3 is CALGVLRDWGSADKLIF. The CDR3 DNA reads as TGTGCTCTTGGGGTCCTAAGGGACTGGGGGTCCGCGGATAAACTCATCTTT.

As concerns this clone: The protein recorded in TCRdb matches a much larger clone and deviates from this DNA's translation at residue 10, suggesting a read error; the protein here is obtained by translating the DNA. The rearrangement uses TRDV2 and TRDJ2; 11 bases line up with TRDD3. The CDR3 has 15 amino acids. Germline loops: CDR1 GEAIGNYY, CDR2 EKD. J lost 7 bases, V lost 3 bases, and 6 bases had no gene match. CDR3 region: CACDWGIRGIAQLFF. The CDR3 nucleotides read TGTGCCTGTGACTGGGGGATACGCGGGATAGCACAACTCTTCTTT.

This clone was seen ten or more times. The TCRdb protein, from a much larger clone, departs from this DNA's translation at residue 9, likely by read error; the protein shown derives from the DNA. The rearrangement uses TRDV1 and TRDJ1; the match to TRDD3 covers 7 bases. The CDR3 has 22 residues. Looked up from germline, CDR1 is TSWWSYY and CDR2 is QGS. J lost 0 bases, V lost 3 bases, and 25 bases had no gene match. The CDR3 coding sequence is TGTGCTCTTGGGGAGCCTCTTCATCCTCCTTCTAGTACTGGGGTGCACACCGATAAACTCATCTTT. Its translation: CALGEPLHPPSSTGVHTDKLIF.

This clone occurred many times. J is TRDJ3 and V is TRDV2, with TRDD3 identical over 9 bases. Germline CDR1 and CDR2: GEAIGNYY and EKD. Trimming at V came to 0 bases and at J to 0 bases, leaving 14 bases not matched to a gene. The CDR3 extends over 22 amino acids. For the CDR3, the DNA is TGTGCCTGTGACACCCCAGGGGTGACTGGGGGAAATAGCTCCTGGGACACCCGACAGATGTTTTTC. Translating gives CACDTPGVTGGNSSWDTRQMFF.

In its sample, this clone was seen a few times. TCRdb has a much larger clone's protein, which differs at residue 17 from the translation of this DNA, likely because of a read error; what is shown is the protein translated from the DNA. The rearrangement joins TRAV38-2/DV8 to TRDJ1, with 10 nucleotides matching TRDD3. As TCRdb names no J gene, one was assigned here on the basis of a DNA match to germline. Germline assignment: CDR1 TSESDYY and CDR2 QEAYKQQN. CDR3 length: 21 residues. The CDR3 region has the DNA TGTGCTTATAGGGGTCCCCCGTCGATTACTGGGGGATTTCCGTACACCGGTAAACTCATCTTT. This gives the protein CAYRGPPSITGGFPYTGKLIF.